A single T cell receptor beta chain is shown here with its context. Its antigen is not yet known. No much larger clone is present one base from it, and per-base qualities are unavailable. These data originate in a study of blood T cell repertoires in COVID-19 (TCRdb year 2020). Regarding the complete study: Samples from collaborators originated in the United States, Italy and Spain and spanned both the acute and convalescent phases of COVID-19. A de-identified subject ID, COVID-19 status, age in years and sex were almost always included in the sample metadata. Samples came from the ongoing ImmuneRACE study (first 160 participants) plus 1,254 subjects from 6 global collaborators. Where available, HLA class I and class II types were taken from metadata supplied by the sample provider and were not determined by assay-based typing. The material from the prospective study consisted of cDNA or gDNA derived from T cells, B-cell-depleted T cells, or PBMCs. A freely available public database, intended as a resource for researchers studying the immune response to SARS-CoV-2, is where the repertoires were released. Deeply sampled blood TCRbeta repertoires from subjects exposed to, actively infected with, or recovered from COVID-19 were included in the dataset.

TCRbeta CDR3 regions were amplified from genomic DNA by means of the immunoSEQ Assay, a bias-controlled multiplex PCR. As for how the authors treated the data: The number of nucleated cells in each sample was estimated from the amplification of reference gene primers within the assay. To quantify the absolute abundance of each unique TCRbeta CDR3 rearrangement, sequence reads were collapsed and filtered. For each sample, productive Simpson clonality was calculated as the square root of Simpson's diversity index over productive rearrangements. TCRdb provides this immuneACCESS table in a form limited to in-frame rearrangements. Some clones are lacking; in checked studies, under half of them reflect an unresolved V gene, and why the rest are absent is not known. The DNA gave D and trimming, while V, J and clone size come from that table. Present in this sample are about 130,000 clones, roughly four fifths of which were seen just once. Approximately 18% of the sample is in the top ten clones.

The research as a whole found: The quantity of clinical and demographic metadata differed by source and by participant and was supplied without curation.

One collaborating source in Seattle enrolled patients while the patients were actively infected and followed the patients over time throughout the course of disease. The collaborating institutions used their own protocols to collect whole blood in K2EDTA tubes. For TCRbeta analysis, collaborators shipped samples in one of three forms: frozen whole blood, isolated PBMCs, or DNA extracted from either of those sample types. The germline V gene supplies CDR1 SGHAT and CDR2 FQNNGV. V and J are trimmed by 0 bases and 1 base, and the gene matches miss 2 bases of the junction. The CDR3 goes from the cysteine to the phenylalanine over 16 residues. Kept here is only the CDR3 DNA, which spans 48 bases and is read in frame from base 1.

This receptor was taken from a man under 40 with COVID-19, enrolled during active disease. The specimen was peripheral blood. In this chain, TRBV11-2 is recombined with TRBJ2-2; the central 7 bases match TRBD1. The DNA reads TGTGCCAGCAGCTTAGATCGGACAGGGAACACCGGGGAGCTGTTTTTT. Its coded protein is CASSLDRTGNTGELFF. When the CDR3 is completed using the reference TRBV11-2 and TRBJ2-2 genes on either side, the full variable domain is EAGVAQSPRYKIIEKRQSVAFWCNPISGHATLYWYQQILGQGPKLLIQFQNNGVVDDSQLPKDRFSAERLKGVDSTLKIQPAKLEDSAVYLCASSLDRTGNTGELFFGEGSRLTVL.